This TCR beta chain appears in the sequencing data of a study of T cell changes during pregnancy in multiple sclerosis. Sequenced by immunoSEQ multiplex PCR; TCRdb stores in-frame clones only, minus some. The profile shows approximately 60,000 clones, around 93% of them singletons. CDR1 is MNHEY, CDR2 SMNVEV, per germline (reference sequence). This CDR3 has 15 amino acids. With 5 bases clipped from V and 4 bases from J, the junction kept 6 bases outside the gene matches. Sequenced here: CD4+ T cells from peripheral blood mononuclear cells, sampled before pregnancy. The J gene is TRBJ1-2, the V gene TRBV27; 11 bases are a match to TRBD1. The TCR originated in a female donor with multiple sclerosis, enrolled in a pregnancy study. The CDR3 DNA reads as TGTGCCAGCAGTCCAGGACAGGGGGCGAGCTATGGCTACACCTTC. Its translation is CASSPGQGASYGYTF.